This T cell receptor (beta chain) was identified in a study of T-cell reconstitution after alpha-beta-depleted transplantation in children (dated by TCRdb to 2016 to 2018). About the investigation overall: Using TCR repertoire profiling, the study quantitatively followed how T-cell immune reconstitution unfolded in children after TCRalphabeta/CD19-depleted allogeneic hematopoietic cell transplantation.

CDR3 length: 16 amino acids, cysteine to phenylalanine. This entry keeps only the CDR3 DNA: 48 bases, framed from base 1. Via the germline V gene, CDR1 is SQVTM and CDR2 ANQGSEA. Trimming at the junction amounts to 4 bases on V and 7 bases on J, and the germline ends lie 23 bases apart. The sample holds a few counts of this clonotype. No antigen is known for it. Base qualities are not at hand, and no much larger clone is one base apart. Receptor amplification or capture employed PCR. Sequencer: Illumina HiSeq 2500. To normalize quantification of the TCRbeta repertoire, the TCR libraries were built with molecular barcoding that relied on unique molecular identifiers. TCRdb reworked the public reads: Q25 trimming with fastp, MiXCR clone assembly, productive beta chains retained. Each entry merges the rows of one CDR3 protein and shows their most common DNA and genes. This sample gives 350,000 to 450,000 distinct CDR3 sequences in total; about 14% of them show up just once. Of the sample, 3.5% to 4.5% falls within the top ten clones.

The receptor was isolated from a human donor who donated a stem cell graft to a child with Fanconi anemia. Rearrangement joined TRBV29-1 to TRBJ2-1; TRBD2 could be the D gene, as 7 bases match. The material was PBMCs, obtained from the stem cell graft. The DNA sequence follows: TGCAGCGTTGGGAGGAAGGGGGGGCGGGGGCGGAATGAGCAGTTCTTC. Its translation reads: CSVGRKGGRGRNEQFF.